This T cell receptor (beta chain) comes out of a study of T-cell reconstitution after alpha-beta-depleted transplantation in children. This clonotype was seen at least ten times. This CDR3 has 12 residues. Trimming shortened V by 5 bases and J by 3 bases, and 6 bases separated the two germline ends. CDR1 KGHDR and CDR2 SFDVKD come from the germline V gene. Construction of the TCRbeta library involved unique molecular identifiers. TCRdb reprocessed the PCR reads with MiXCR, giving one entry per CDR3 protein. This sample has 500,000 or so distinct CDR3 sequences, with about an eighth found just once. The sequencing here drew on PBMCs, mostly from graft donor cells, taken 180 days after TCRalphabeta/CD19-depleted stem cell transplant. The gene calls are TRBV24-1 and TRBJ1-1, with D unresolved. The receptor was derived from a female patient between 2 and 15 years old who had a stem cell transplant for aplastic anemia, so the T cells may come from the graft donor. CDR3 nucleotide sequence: TGTGCCACCAGTGGACAAGACACTGAAGCTTTCTTT. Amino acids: CATSGQDTEAFF.